The present T cell receptor (beta chain) was sequenced within a study of blood T cell repertoires in COVID-19. Study-level information: Italy, Spain and the United States were the sources of the convalescent and acute COVID-19 samples.

Assay: immunoSEQ multiplex PCR; the TCRdb copy retains only in-frame clones and omits some. The data contain about 250,000 clones, over 65% of them singletons. CDR1 and CDR2 (germline): MNHNY, SVGAGI (reference sequence). V shed 6 bases and J shed 4 bases, with 24 bases lying between them. CDR3 length: 17 residues. This clonotype was sampled from a woman of 80 years or more with acute or convalescent COVID-19. Sequenced material: peripheral blood. This rearrangement joins TRBV6-6 to TRBJ1-1; tentative D call: TRBD1 (6 bases). Written as DNA, the CDR3 is TGTGCCAGCAGCCGACCACAGGGTACTTGGGGAAGCACTGAAGCTTTCTTT. It yields the protein CASSRPQGTWGSTEAFF.